This note documents a single TCR beta chain sequence. Its recognized antigen is unknown. Per-base quality was not reported, and no clone a single base away is much larger than it. This entry belongs to a study of T cell repertoires in cytomegalovirus infection (dated by TCRdb to the late 2010s). Broadly, across the study: Donor HLA type was relevant to the analysis, as public TCR beta signatures indicated carriage of CMV infection together with the matching HLA type.

The reads were generated on an Illumina HiSeq 1500. TCRdb trimmed public reads at Q25 via fastp, called clones via MiXCR and kept in-frame beta chains. Rows matching on CDR3 protein sequence are summarized as one entry with the most common DNA and genes. The table for this sample lists about 230,000 distinct CDR3 sequences; 20% to 25% of them were counted only once. Of the sample, roughly 18% is held by the ten largest clones. What the study reported, not specific to this receptor: In both this cohort and an independent cohort of 350 or so donors, the cumulative frequency of public TCR beta family members distinguished carriers of CMV infection plus the relevant HLA type. The ex vivo response was dominated by HLA-C-restricted CMV-specific TCR beta clonotypes, and the single most frequent clonotype in two of eight donors was supplied by these HLA-C-restricted clonotypes.

The germline V end is reduced by 5 bases and the J end by 2 bases; junction bases left unmatched: 6. CDR1 and CDR2 (MNHEY, SVGAGI) derive from the germline V gene. There are 15 amino acids in the CDR3, from cysteine to phenylalanine inclusive. Only the CDR3 portion is preserved as DNA: 45 bases, with reading frame beginning at the first base. This receptor chain uses TRBV6-5 and TRBJ2-3, with 8 middle bases fitting TRBD2. The sequence came from a human donor in good health (CMV status not recorded). Some clones in this sample may be carry-over from other donors' samples. The sequencing sample was made of CD8+ T cells from PBMCs. The CDR3 protein: CASSREGGITDTQYF. The bases are TGTGCCAGCAGTCGGGAGGGGGGGATCACAGATACGCAGTATTTT.